This T cell receptor beta chain comes out of a study of T cells in Graves' hyperthyroidism and ophthalmopathy. Study-level points and caveats: Stable hyperthyroidism and ophthalmopathy were separated using 13 V-J signatures. Most clonotypes expanded in thyroid above 0.001 were likewise present in blood.

From RNA transcripts, TCR beta CDR3 regions were amplified. RT-PCR in the first round (using the HTBI primer set) targeted the TCR CDR3. TCRdb ran MiXCR on the multiplex PCR reads and lists one entry per CDR3 protein. Here the sample spans 300,000 to 450,000 distinct CDR3 sequences, more than 15% being singletons. In making diagnoses, clinical symptoms, serum thyroxine and TRAb, thyroid ultrasound and orbital computed tomography were all used. Fresh peripheral blood, approximately 10 ml, was the source of the PBMCs. V shed 0 bases and J 5 bases; nucleotides not matched to a gene: 9. The CDR3 contains 15 residues. The germline CDR1 and CDR2 sequences are DFQATT and SNEGSKA (reference sequence). About this clonotype: Its antigen is not identified.

The chain joins TRBV20-1 to TRBJ1-2, with 7 nucleotides matching TRBD1. The sequence was collected from a woman aged 18-29 years with Graves' hyperthyroidism that later progressed to Graves' ophthalmopathy. The sample was blood. The CDR3 nucleotides are TGCAGTGCTAGAGATCGACAGGGTGGACCTTATGGCTACACCTTC. It yields the protein CSARDRQGGPYGYTF.